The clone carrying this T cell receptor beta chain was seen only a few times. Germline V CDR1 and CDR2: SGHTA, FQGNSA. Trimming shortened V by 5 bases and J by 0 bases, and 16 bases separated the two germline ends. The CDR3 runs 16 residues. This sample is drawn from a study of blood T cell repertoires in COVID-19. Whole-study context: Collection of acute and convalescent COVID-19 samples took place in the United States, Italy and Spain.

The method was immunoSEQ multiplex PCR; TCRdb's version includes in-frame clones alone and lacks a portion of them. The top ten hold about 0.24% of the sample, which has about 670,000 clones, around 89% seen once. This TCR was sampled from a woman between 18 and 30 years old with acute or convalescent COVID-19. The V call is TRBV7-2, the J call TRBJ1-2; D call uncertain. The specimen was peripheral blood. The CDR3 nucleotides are TGTGCCAGCAGCCCCCGCCACTCCCTGGCTAACTATGGCTACACCTTC. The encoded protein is CASSPRHSLANYGYTF.